This T cell receptor beta chain was recorded in a study of blood T cell repertoires in COVID-19. The overall study: Sites in the United States, Italy and Spain provided acute and convalescent COVID-19 samples.

Sequencing used immunoSEQ multiplex PCR; TCRdb keeps in-frame clones, though not all of them. Of 95,000 or so clones listed, roughly 80% are singletons. The CDR3 has 16 residues. Between the trimmed V and J ends, which lost 2 bases and 0 bases, there was a span of 11 bases. Germline V gene lookup returns CDR1 ENHRY and CDR2 SYGVKD. The sequencing sample was made of peripheral blood. This chain joins TRBV10-3 and TRBJ2-1; D remains unclear. The TCR originated in a man older than 75 with active or convalescent COVID-19. CDR3 sequence: CAISEGRAGSYNEQFF. As DNA, the CDR3 is TGTGCCATCAGTGAGGGGCGAGCCGGCTCCTACAATGAGCAGTTCTTC.